These 4 T cell receptor beta chains were all obtained from the same sample, sequenced in a study of T cells after posttransplantation cyclophosphamide. Treatment was busulfan-fludarabine conditioning, a marrow graft, and cyclophosphamide on days +3 and +4. Using immunoSEQ multiplex PCR, the repertoire was profiled, and TCRdb retains in-frame clones only, with some absent. In the table there are 5,000 to 6,000 clones, roughly 76% of which are singletons. The material was PBMCs, obtained after allogeneic stem cell transplant with posttransplant cyclophosphamide. The receptor set was obtained from a male patient aged 55 to 69 who received an allogeneic stem cell transplant from an unrelated donor, was CMV-positive, and had no GVHD. Certain T cells may be donor cells from the graft.

The CDR3 bases are TGTGCCAGCAGCAAAGCCCACGGGACAGGGGGCGAATTTTCACCCTACGAGCAGTACTTC. It specifies CASSKAHGTGGEFSPYEQYF. The chain recombines TRBV21-1 with TRBJ2-7; the listed D gene, TRBD1, was not tested against the DNA. TRBV21-1 is recorded as a pseudogene. The CDR3 is 20 amino acids.

This chain connects TRBV29-1 to TRBJ2-3, with TRBD2 matching over 12 bases. After removal of 4 bases from V and 2 bases from J, the junction contained 10 bases not matched to a gene. Germline values: CDR1 SQVTM, CDR2 ANQGSEA. There are 17 residues in the CDR3. The CDR3 DNA reads as TGCAGCGTTGTAGGGCTAGCGGGGGGGAGGACCACAGATACGCAGTATTTT. It is translated as CSVVGLAGGRTTDTQYF.

This chain connects TRBV6-1 to TRBJ1-1; 10 nucleotides match TRBD1. The CDR3 contains 15 residues. V lost 3 bases, J lost 5 bases, and 6 bases stayed unmatched. The V gene's germline CDR1 is MNHNS and CDR2 SASEGT. The CDR3 DNA sequence: TGTGCCAGCAGTGACGCCGGGACAGGGGTTACTGAAGCTTTCTTT. Amino acid sequence: CASSDAGTGVTEAFF.

The chain has TRBV5-1 and TRBJ2-5; 9 nucleotides line up with TRBD1. Trimming took 2 bases from V and 2 from J; bases not matched to a gene: 10. Germline V gives CDR1 SGHRS, CDR2 YFSETQ. This CDR3 contains 17 residues. The CDR3, as DNA: TGCGCCAGCAGCTTAAGACCCGGGACAGGGCCTCAAGAGACCCAGTACTTC. It encodes CASSLRPGTGPQETQYF.